Listed here are 3 T cell receptor beta chains from one sample, sequenced in a study of PD-L1 blockade in urothelial cancer. Indicated time point: peripheral blood 6 weeks after treatment start. Clones were read by immunoSEQ multiplex PCR, and TCRdb kept only the in-frame ones, dropping some. Of tens of thousands of clones detected, about 89% appear once; the ten largest clones hold 7.3%. Sequences were derived from PBMCs, sampled around atezolizumab (anti-PD-L1) treatment. All receptors derive from a man between 65 and 79 years old with urothelial cancer.

V gene TRBV7-9 combines with J gene TRBJ1-1; no firm D call. The germline V and J ends were trimmed by 2 bases and 1 base, with 11 bases remaining between them. The CDR3 runs to 15 residues. CDR1 is SEHNR, CDR2 FQNEAQ, per germline (reference sequence). In DNA form, the CDR3 reads TGTGCCAGCAGCTTACGAGGGTCGGGGAACACTGAAGCTTTCTTT. Translated, it gives CASSLRGSGNTEAFF.

Points on this clone: Other nucleotide sequences in the sample specify the same CDR3. The J gene is TRBJ1-1, the V gene TRBV18; 7 bases map to TRBD1. V lost 3 bases, J lost 3 bases, and 1 base stayed unmatched. Germline CDR1 KGHSH, CDR2 LQKENI. The CDR3 loop spans 13 amino acids. CDR3 coding DNA: TGTGCCAGCTCACCTGGACAGGACACTGAAGCTTTCTTT. Its translation is CASSPGQDTEAFF. The whole variable domain, remainder taken from reference TRBV18 and TRBJ1-1, is NAGVMQNPRHLVRRRGQEARLRCSPMKGHSHVYWYRQLPEEGLKFMVYLQKENIIDESGMPKERFSAEFPKEGPSILRIQQVVRGDSAAYFCASSPGQDTEAFFGQGTRLTVV.

This chain connects TRBV5-1 to TRBJ2-2; TRBD2 matches 8 bases. This CDR3 region has 16 residues. Germline-derived CDR1 and CDR2 are SGHRS and YFSETQ. J gave up 4 bases and V 0 bases, and 5 bases lay outside the gene matches. CDR3 nucleotide sequence: TGCGCCAGCAGCTTGGGGGCTAGCGGGTCCACCGGGGAGCTGTTTTTT. Translating it yields CASSLGASGSTGELFF.